Below, one TCR beta chain is given with its context. This clone was recorded only once. The target of this receptor is not known. No base quality values were provided; no much bigger clone lies one nucleotide off. The data stem from a study of cytomegalovirus exposure and HLA in healthy donors (dated 2017 in TCRdb). A note on the overall study: In an earlier analysis of about 560 of the donors, around 290 Gb of sequence data and approximately 120 million unique TCR beta sequences from roughly 200 million T cells were reported. All discovery cohort repertoires had been generated on a single sequencing platform. Across 398 genotyped donors of the cohort, an average of 235,054 unique TCR beta nucleotide sequences per donor were sequenced, and 15% to 20% of those sequences were non-productive. Roughly 5 DR-DQ haplotypes were handled as single units for association and clustering, since linkage in the cohort was strong. A later genetic analysis used genome-wide SNP genotypes for 398 of the 666 donors, treating that subset as a discovery cohort. The genetic ancestry cluster associated with self-reported Caucasian donors included about 84% of the roughly 360 genotyped donors. To study patterns of TCR occurrence, a later analysis re-analyzed previously published TCR beta repertoires from just over 650 donors and added high-resolution HLA genotyping. The later analysis used no new phenotypic data to find candidate immune exposures, relying instead on TCR beta sequences and their occurrence across donors. The number of donors typed differed by locus, with 629-630 for A, B, C, DRB1 and DQB1, roughly 520 for DQA1, 600 to 610 for DPA1, and roughly 450 for DPB1. To predict cytomegalovirus infection status, the study brought together high-throughput TCR immunosequencing, statistical association of individual TCRs with disease status, and machine learning. Both class I and class II loci were covered by HLA typing, at four-digit resolution. The T cell repertoires of 666 subjects were profiled by immunosequencing and related to cytomegalovirus serostatus. The study aimed to test whether signatures of past pathogen exposure could be identified by cataloging public T cell receptors. An earlier analysis of several hundred of the donors applied high-throughput TCR beta sequencing to assess whether each TCR beta V gene segment acted as functional or pseudogenic. An early release that covered some 640 HLA-typed donors contained approximately 300 gigabases of sequencing data and tens of millions of unique TCR sequences. A separate validation cohort of about 110 different subjects was used in addition to the 666-subject first cohort. Donor age, sex, ethnicity and CMV serostatus were collected together with the repertoire data.

Results and caveats for the whole study, not just this receptor: Because counts were too low, fewer than 20 rarely observed V segments, including chromosome 9 orphons, were excluded from the earlier analysis of several hundred of the donors. V-gene and J-gene trimming of TCR beta chains was associated with a missense DCLRE1C variant in a later genetic analysis, and the association was replicated in an independent cohort. The study listed over 150 TCR beta chains as associated with cytomegalovirus. Across donors, most TCR sequences were observed very rarely, whereas some public TCRs were present in many individuals. A later analysis associated 16,951 TCR beta sequences with specific HLA alleles at a false discovery rate of 0.05. Roughly uniform sequencing depth across donors was assumed in presence/absence analyses, although this assumption may not hold. Correlated functional status among segregating V segments might reflect linkage disequilibrium, but an unknown experimental factor could not be ruled out. An earlier analysis of approximately 500 of the donors showed that most TCR beta V segments appeared in productive rearrangements either about 87% or about 30% of the time, which broadly matched IMGT annotations. In a later analysis, the rate of TCR association differed among HLA loci, with DRB1 alleles having the most associated TCRs and HLA-C alleles having the fewest. The sequencing pipeline was judged likely to have produced a cluster of highly shared sequence variants as a technical artifact. Because the 87-base-pair reads could not distinguish some IMGT-functional V segments, including TRBV6-2 and TRBV6-3, those segments were excluded. In vitro tests confirmed that a few of the cytomegalovirus-associated TCR beta chains recognize cytomegalovirus antigens. In both the original and validation cohorts, the classifier was reported to diagnose cytomegalovirus status with high specificity and sensitivity. A later analysis found that HLA-associated TCR beta chains were more clonally expanded and had lower generation probabilities than equally common non-associated chains. A later analysis reported that several top co-occurrence clusters appeared linked to parvovirus B19, influenza, CMV and Epstein-Barr virus. Only TCR beta chains were sequenced in this cohort, and the absence of alpha or paired-chain data limited detectable features. When HLA alleles, especially DR and DQ, strongly co-occurred, TCR associations were difficult to assign to individual alleles. The authors suggested that the approach could potentially be extended to other disease states and immunological phenotypes. CMV serostatus was the only immune exposure information available for the cohort. A further reported finding was that TCR beta sequences accurately predicted the HLA-A and HLA-B alleles for most subjects in the first cohort. Compared with the approximately 600-donor mean, donors in an Asian-associated ancestry cluster had fewer N-insertions in productive TCRs, according to a later genetic analysis. Most CMV-associated TCR beta chains appeared to be HLA-restricted in a later analysis, and the HLA associations seemed to be driven largely by CMV exposure. Because HLA typing was unavailable for some donors at each locus, only the typed subset was used in association tests.

Library construction relied on the immunoSEQ multiplex PCR assay. A mixture of 60 forward primers for TCR Vbeta segments and 13 reverse primers for TCR Jbeta segments was used in the multiplex PCR. The CDR3 region of rearranged TCR beta genes was amplified from genomic DNA by a multiplex PCR assay. The Illumina HiSeq System was used to sequence the amplified TCR beta libraries as 87-base-pair reads. Regarding the original processing steps: Across the 670 or so repertoires, a later analysis counted roughly 77 million unique TCR beta chains, approximately 12 million of which were shared by at least two donors. Raw reads were error-corrected and collapsed into unique sequences with a nearest-neighbor algorithm that merged closely related sequences to remove PCR and sequencing errors. V, D and J gene segments were assigned by aligning CDR3 sequences to IMGT reference sequences. For a sequence to be retained, at least a six-nucleotide match to both a V gene segment and a J gene segment was required. Rearrangements were classified as productive when the CDR3 lacked stop codons and remained in frame with V and J, and all other rearrangements were classified as non-productive. Following IMGT convention, CDR3 was defined as the stretch from the second conserved V-encoded cysteine up to the conserved J-encoded phenylalanine. Sequences without an unambiguous match to a single V gene segment were excluded from the earlier analysis of about 640 of the donors. In an earlier analysis of several hundred of the donors, V segments were called functional above 56.7% productive rearrangements and were called segregating when the between-donor standard deviation exceeded 5%. To diagnose cytomegalovirus status from the catalog of TCR beta chain sequences, a statistical classification framework was built. In a later analysis, V and J genes were assigned by comparing TCR nucleotide sequences against IMGT/GENE-DB human TR gene sequences. The TCRdist pipeline was used in a later analysis to assign CDR3 sequences and most-parsimonious VDJ recombination scenarios. In a later analysis, every TCR beta chain was defined by the combination of its CDR3 amino acid sequence and its V-gene family, and reads without a unique V-gene family were dropped. To address suspected cross-contamination and a sequencing artifact, a later analysis removed over 500 highly shared, low-generation-probability nucleotide sequences. For each public chain, a later analysis derived a clonal expansion index from normalized ranks of inferred template counts within each repertoire. In a later analysis, generation probabilities were computed with a VDJ recombination model fitted to out-of-frame rearrangements, and the resulting probabilities were checked against IGoR. In a later analysis, TCR-TCR, TCR-HLA and TCR-CMV co-occurrence was scored with hypergeometric tests, and a repertoire-size bias correction was applied to TCR pairs. In a later analysis, false discovery rates were estimated by permuting HLA or CMV assignments 20 times. In a later analysis, co-occurring TCRs were grouped with DBSCAN, and TCRdist sequence similarity was added when clustering was performed within HLA-allele-positive subsets. Co-occurrence clustering excluded repertoires with fewer than 30,000 or more than 120,000 public chains, plus five with anomalous nucleotide sharing. TCRdb re-hosts the immuneACCESS table, in-frame sequences only. Its copies lack some clones; in the studies checked, an unresolved V gene accounts for under half of them, and the cause for the rest is not known. V, J and clone size reflect that table, while D and trimming were determined from the DNA. Here the sample has some 120,000 clones; around 82% occur a single time. Together, the top ten hold about 11% of the sample.

The cohort was made up of several hundred healthy bone marrow donors. All cohort members were sampled while nominally healthy, although unrecorded immune exposures were likely present. The donor tested CMV seropositive, placing the donor among the 250 to 300 seropositive members of the cohort. A peripheral blood sample was provided by each donor, and peripheral blood mononuclear cells were used for TCR beta sequencing. The Qiagen DNeasy Blood Extraction Kit was used to extract genomic DNA from the blood cell samples. Trimming accounts for 9 bases at V and 4 bases at J, while the number of junction bases matched to no gene is 16. According to the germline V gene, CDR1 reads MDHEN and CDR2 reads SYDVKM. There are 17 amino acids in the CDR3, from cysteine to phenylalanine inclusive. Here the CDR3 DNA is all that survives: 51 bases in frame from base 1.

The receptor comes from a male donor in good health and CMV-seropositive. In this chain, TRBV28 is recombined with TRBJ2-1, with TRBD2 matching 9 junction bases. Sequencing was done on a sample of PBMCs. The sequenced DNA: TGTGCCAGTGTCGGCGGGACTAGCCTCCCCTCATACAATGAGCAGTTCTTC. It translates to CASVGGTSLPSYNEQFF.